These T cell receptor beta chains were read from a single sample in a study of Graves' ophthalmopathy and Graves' hyperthyroidism. A single record per CDR3 protein comes from TCRdb applying MiXCR to the multiplex PCR reads. This sample has almost 750,000 distinct CDR3 sequences, with 40% found just once. Source material: peripheral blood. All receptors derive from an adult man with Graves' ophthalmopathy. Both conserved end residues are part of each CDR3. The D gene is left open where the match is weak. The size field is filled for only some rows; it gives once, few, many or a size class.

CDR3nt: TGTGCCAGCCGATACAGTAGGGGGCGCCCTGAAGCTTTCTTT
CDR3aa: CASRYSRGRPEAFF
v_gene: TRBV12-3/TRBV12-4
abundance: few
d_gene: TRBD1
j_gene: TRBJ1-1

CDR3nt: TGTGCCAGCAGTCCGTCATCCGAGCAGTACTTC
CDR3aa: CASSPSSEQYF
v_gene: TRBV2
abundance: once
d_gene: -
j_gene: TRBJ2-7

CDR3nt: TGTGCCAGCAGCCAACCTCAGGATAATTCACCCCTCCACTTT
CDR3aa: CASSQPQDNSPLHF
v_gene: TRBV7-9
abundance: few
d_gene: -
j_gene: TRBJ1-6

CDR3nt: TGTGCCAGCAGTGACGGCTCAGGACTAGCCAAAAACATTCAGTACTTC
CDR3aa: CASSDGSGLAKNIQYF
v_gene: TRBV9
abundance: -
d_gene: -
j_gene: TRBJ2-4

CDR3nt: TGTGCCAGCAGTCAAAAGACAGATCAGCCCCAGCATTTT
CDR3aa: CASSQKTDQPQHF
v_gene: TRBV2
abundance: many
d_gene: -
j_gene: TRBJ1-5

CDR3nt: TGTGCCAGCAGTTTGCCGGGAGGGCCTCCCGAGCAGTACTTC
CDR3aa: CASSLPGGPPEQYF
v_gene: TRBV28
abundance: -
d_gene: TRBD2
j_gene: TRBJ2-7

CDR3nt: TGTGCCAGCGGGACTAGCGAACAAGAGGCCCAGTACTTC
CDR3aa: CASGTSEQEAQYF
v_gene: TRBV12-3/TRBV12-4
abundance: -
d_gene: TRBD2
j_gene: TRBJ2-5

CDR3nt: TGTGCCAGCAGCTTATCGCAGAACACTGAAGCTTCCTTT
CDR3aa: CASSLSQNTEASF
v_gene: TRBV5-5
abundance: -
d_gene: -
j_gene: TRBJ1-1

CDR3nt: TGTGCCTGGAGTTTCGGGGACACCATATATTTT
CDR3aa: CAWSFGDTIYF
v_gene: TRBV2
abundance: once
d_gene: -
j_gene: TRBJ1-3

CDR3nt: TGTGCCAGTAGTATCCTTGCAGGGAGGAACCAGCCCCAGCATTTT
CDR3aa: CASSILAGRNQPQHF
v_gene: TRBV19
abundance: few
d_gene: -
j_gene: TRBJ1-5

CDR3nt: TGTGCCAGCAGGACCGGACAGCCATTCTCCTCCTACGAGCAGTACTTC
CDR3aa: CASRTGQPFSSYEQYF
v_gene: TRBV7-8
abundance: -
d_gene: -
j_gene: TRBJ2-7

CDR3nt: TGTGCCAGCAGCTCAGGACAGACATATAGCAATCAGCCCCAGCATTTT
CDR3aa: CASSSGQTYSNQPQHF
v_gene: TRBV7-9
abundance: few
d_gene: -
j_gene: TRBJ1-5

CDR3nt: TGTGCCAGCAGTTTGAGGGCCCAGAGCTCCTACGAGCAGTACTTC
CDR3aa: CASSLRAQSSYEQYF
v_gene: TRBV12-3/TRBV12-4
abundance: few
d_gene: -
j_gene: TRBJ2-7

CDR3nt: TGTGCCAGCAGTGACCCGGGACTAGCGGGAGGTCGGTCCTACGAGCAGTACTTC
CDR3aa: CASSDPGLAGGRSYEQYF
v_gene: TRBV25-1
abundance: many
d_gene: TRBD2
j_gene: TRBJ2-7

CDR3nt: TGCAGTGCTACTAGGTCAGCGAGCAATCAGCCCCAGCATTTT
CDR3aa: CSATRSASNQPQHF
v_gene: TRBV20-1
abundance: -
d_gene: -
j_gene: TRBJ1-5

CDR3nt: TGTGCCAGCAGCGTCGACAGTCCTCCGGGGGAGACCCAGTACTTC
CDR3aa: CASSVDSPPGETQYF
v_gene: TRBV9
abundance: -
d_gene: -
j_gene: TRBJ2-5

CDR3nt: TGTGCCACCAGTGACGCGACAGGGCCTCCCTCTGGGGCCAACGTCCTGACTTTC
CDR3aa: CATSDATGPPSGANVLTF
v_gene: TRBV24-1
abundance: many
d_gene: TRBD1
j_gene: TRBJ2-6

CDR3nt: TGTGCCAGCAGCCCTACGAGGTCTGGAAACACCATATATTTT
CDR3aa: CASSPTRSGNTIYF
v_gene: TRBV7-8
abundance: many
d_gene: -
j_gene: TRBJ1-3

CDR3nt: TGTGCCAGCAGTGAAGAAACAGGGGTGGATGAAGCTTTCTTT
CDR3aa: CASSEETGVDEAFF
v_gene: TRBV6-5
abundance: few
d_gene: TRBD1
j_gene: TRBJ1-1

CDR3nt: TGTGCCAGCAGCGAGGGACAGGGAGTAGCTTTCTTT
CDR3aa: CASSEGQGVAFF
v_gene: TRBV3-1
abundance: many
d_gene: TRBD1
j_gene: TRBJ1-1

CDR3nt: TGCAGTGCTAGCAGGGTGCGGTTCTACGAGCAGTACTTC
CDR3aa: CSASRVRFYEQYF
v_gene: TRBV20-1
abundance: -
d_gene: -
j_gene: TRBJ2-7

CDR3nt: TGTGCCACCAGTGACGCGACGGGGACCTACGAGCAGTACTTC
CDR3aa: CATSDATGTYEQYF
v_gene: TRBV24-1
abundance: many
d_gene: -
j_gene: TRBJ2-7

CDR3nt: TGTGCCAGCAGTAAACAGGGGGTACGCCAGCATTTT
CDR3aa: CASSKQGVRQHF
v_gene: TRBV25-1
abundance: many
d_gene: TRBD1
j_gene: TRBJ1-5

CDR3nt: TGTGCCAGCAGCCCCCGACAGGGGGCGACCCCTGGGGCCAACGTCCTGACTTTC
CDR3aa: CASSPRQGATPGANVLTF
v_gene: TRBV7-2
abundance: many
d_gene: TRBD1
j_gene: TRBJ2-6

CDR3nt: TGCAGCGTTGAAGGGGGAAGGGGGCATTACGAGCAGTACTTC
CDR3aa: CSVEGGRGHYEQYF
v_gene: TRBV29-1
abundance: -
d_gene: TRBD1
j_gene: TRBJ2-7

CDR3nt: TGTGCCAGCTCCCCCCTGTCTGCGGGGGAAGAGACCCAGTACTTC
CDR3aa: CASSPLSAGEETQYF
v_gene: TRBV2
abundance: few
d_gene: TRBD2
j_gene: TRBJ2-5

CDR3nt: TGCAGCGTTGGTAACGAAAACTCCTACGAGCAGTACTTC
CDR3aa: CSVGNENSYEQYF
v_gene: TRBV29-1
abundance: many
d_gene: -
j_gene: TRBJ2-7

CDR3nt: TGTGCCAGCAGTACTGGACAGTCGGAGTTTTTT
CDR3aa: CASSTGQSEFF
v_gene: TRBV6-6
abundance: -
d_gene: -
j_gene: TRBJ1-4

CDR3nt: TGTGCCAGCAGCTTACGGCAGGGGCGGCTTTCGGCTTTCTTT
CDR3aa: CASSLRQGRLSAFF
v_gene: TRBV7-7
abundance: -
d_gene: -
j_gene: TRBJ1-1

CDR3nt: TGTGCCACTAGATTGACAGGGGGTTCACCCCTCCACTTT
CDR3aa: CATRLTGGSPLHF
v_gene: TRBV10-3
abundance: -
d_gene: TRBD1
j_gene: TRBJ1-6

CDR3nt: TGTGCCGGCAGCCCCCGGACAGGGAAGGTCTACGAGCAGTACTTC
CDR3aa: CAGSPRTGKVYEQYF
v_gene: TRBV12-3/TRBV12-4
abundance: -
d_gene: TRBD1
j_gene: TRBJ2-7

CDR3nt: TGTGCCAGCAGTCTTGGACAGCTCCACACCTTC
CDR3aa: CASSLGQLHTF
v_gene: TRBV12-3/TRBV12-4
abundance: -
d_gene: -
j_gene: TRBJ1-2

CDR3nt: TGTGCCATCAGTGAGGGGGGAGATCAAGAGACCCAGTACTTC
CDR3aa: CAISEGGDQETQYF
v_gene: TRBV10-3
abundance: -
d_gene: -
j_gene: TRBJ2-5